This T cell receptor beta chain was recorded in a study of CXCR3-negative and CXCR3-positive naive CD8 T cells. Study-wide points: Naive subsets showed comparable surface CD5, and TCR interaction strength was also inferred from TRB CDR3 physicochemistry. A higher hydrophobicity marked the TRB CDR3s of CXCR3-positive naive cells versus CXCR3-negative naive cells.

The germline V gene has CDR1 SQVTM and CDR2 ANQGSEA. The CDR3 is 13 residues long. Preparation of TRB cDNA libraries relied on 5' RACE carrying UMI labels. Reprocessing the 5' RACE reads, TCRdb reports a single entry for every CDR3 protein and omits DNA. The repertoire table contains about 84,000 distinct CDR3 sequences. With respect to this clonotype: Antigen unknown.

The CD45RO-CCR7+CD27+CD95- phenotype denoted naive CD8+ T cells. This chain links TRBV29-1 with TRBJ1-1. The TCR originated in a human donor in good health. Some clones in this sample may be carry-over from other donors' samples. The source material was naive CXCR3+ CD8+ T cells from blood. Subset described: CD45RO-CCR7+CD27+CD95- naive CD8+ T cells expressing CXCR3 (TNR3+). CDR3 region: CSVEWRGGTEAFF.